The T cell receptor beta chain under discussion was sequenced for a study of response to subunit inactivated influenza vaccine. TCRdb analysed the RT-PCR reads with MiXCR anew, one entry per CDR3 protein. The data show around 480,000 distinct CDR3 sequences, 9.5% to 12% seen once. Germline V lookup: CDR1 SGHRS, CDR2 YFSETQ. This CDR3 has 15 residues. V lost 1 base and J lost 1, with 8 bases in between. General study findings and limits: Few new T cells, the authors suggested, are recruited by each seasonal influenza vaccination.

This clonotype was observed a few times. Its cognate antigen is unknown. The source was PBMCs from blood, collected roughly 45 days after vaccination. The J gene is TRBJ2-2, the V gene TRBV5-1; no clear D gene. This sequence was found in a man aged 50 to 60 who received an inactivated influenza vaccine. The CDR3 DNA is TGCGCCAGCAGCTTGAGGATCCAGAACACCGGGGAGCTGTTTTTT. Its protein product is CASSLRIQNTGELFF. Full variable domain (remainder filled in from reference TRBV5-1 and TRBJ2-2): KAGVTQTPRYLIKTRGQQVTLSCSPISGHRSVSWYQQTPGQGLQFLFEYFSETQRNKGNFPGRFSGRQFSNSRSEMNVSTLELGDSALYLCASSLRIQNTGELFFGEGSRLTVL.